Below are 21 T cell receptor beta chains sequenced from a single sample in a study of shared clonotypes between healthy human individuals. Here immunoSEQ multiplex PCR was the method, and the copy in TCRdb shows in-frame clones only, minus some. The sample lists some 580,000 clones, approximately 97% seen once, with around 0.06% in the top ten. The sample comprised naive CD4+ T cells sorted from blood. The sample's subset: CD45RA+ positively selected. The source of these receptors is a woman under 40 in good health.

The sample holds one count of this clone. The CDR3: CASRWTGPGGTEAFF. The CDR3 nucleotides read TGTGCCAGCAGATGGACAGGCCCTGGTGGCACTGAAGCTTTCTTT. V and J are TRBV6-1 and TRBJ1-1; 7 nucleotides align to TRBD1. The trim removed 6 bases at V and 4 bases at J, leaving 11 bases unmatched. Germline V CDR1 and CDR2: MNHNS, SASEGT. CDR3 length: 15 amino acids.

To note about this clone: At one end the junction does not follow the germline gene, possibly because of a read error. This sequence joins TRBV5-6 and TRBJ2-2; 11 positions match TRBD2. The CDR3 totals 17 residues. CDR1 is SGHDT, CDR2 YYEEEE, per germline. The DNA of the CDR3 is TGTGCCAGCAGCCTACTACTAGCGGGAGATAACAACGGGGAGCTGTTTTTT. The encoded protein is CASSLLLAGDNNGELFF.

The chain links TRBV7-9 to TRBJ1-3; 7 bases match TRBD1. CDR1 is SEHNR, CDR2 FQNEAQ, per germline (reference sequence). This CDR3 spans 15 amino acids. V lost 5 bases and J lost 4; bases outside the gene matches: 8. The chain's CDR3 is CASSLPRDSGNTIYF. The DNA of the CDR3 is TGTGCCAGCAGCCTCCCCCGGGACAGCGGAAACACCATATATTTT.

V is TRBV7-7 and J is TRBJ1-5, with a tentative D call TRBD1 (5 bases). Per the germline V gene, CDR1 is SSHAT and CDR2 is FNYEAQ (reference sequence). This CDR3 comprises 13 residues. The germline V and J ends were trimmed by 5 bases and 7 bases, with 12 bases remaining between them. CDR3 residues: CASSPGTDQPQHF. DNA of the CDR3: TGTGCCAGCAGCCCGGGGACGGACCAGCCCCAGCATTTT.

The count of this clone is one. CDR3 bases: TGTGCCAGCAGTTTTTTAGGGAACACCATATATTTT. This codes for CASSFLGNTIYF. The chain combines TRBV28 with TRBJ1-3; no clear D gene. CDR3 length: 12 residues. Deletions cut 3 bases from V and 7 bases from J, with 7 bases between. Germline V CDR1 and CDR2: MDHEN, SYDVKM. Filled out from reference TRBV28 and TRBJ1-3, the complete variable domain reads DVKVTQSSRYLVKRTGEKVFLECVQDMDHENMFWYRQDPGLGLRLIYFSYDVKMKEKGDIPEGYSVSREKKERFSLILESASTNQTSMYLCASSFLGNTIYFGEGSWLTVV.

The V gene is TRBV5-1, the J gene TRBJ2-3; tentatively, D is TRBD1 (6 bases). CDR1 is SGHRS and CDR2 is YFSETQ in the germline V gene. The CDR3 runs to 16 residues. The ends were cut back, 4 bases at V and 1 base at J, with 16 bases in the middle. DNA for the CDR3: TGCGCCAGCAGCCGTGAGGGGGATGTGGGCACAGATACGCAGTATTTT. Its protein is CASSREGDVGTDTQYF.

V usage is TRBV19 and J usage is TRBJ2-7, with 9 bases identical to TRBD1. V lost 6 bases and J lost 5; bases outside the gene matches: 11. Germline-derived CDR1 and CDR2 are LNHDA and SQIVND (reference sequence). The CDR3 covers 15 residues. The CDR3 coding sequence is TGTGCCAGTAGAAACACCGGGACAGGGCCCCACGAGCAGTACTTC. It yields the protein CASRNTGTGPHEQYF.

The chain uses TRBV27 and TRBJ1-6, with TRBD1 identical over 11 bases. In germline, CDR1 is MNHEY, CDR2 SMNVEV (reference sequence). The junction had 2 bases not matched to a gene; V was cut back by 6 bases and J by 7 bases. The CDR3 spans 14 residues. The CDR3 nucleotides read TGTGCCAGCAGAGGGACAGGGGGAAATTCACCCCTCCACTTT. This translates into CASRGTGGNSPLHF.

The rearrangement joins TRBV7-8 to TRBJ2-3, with 8 bases identical to TRBD1. J lost 0 bases, V lost 5 bases, and 10 bases had no gene match. From germline, CDR1 is SGHVS and CDR2 FQNEAQ. There are 17 residues in the CDR3. In DNA form, the CDR3 reads TGTGCCAGCAGCCCCCGACAGGGGACGTCTAGCACAGATACGCAGTATTTT. It translates to CASSPRQGTSSTDTQYF.

The V and J genes are TRBV6-5 and TRBJ1-1; 8 bases are shared with TRBD1. The length of the CDR3 is 13 residues. CDR1 and CDR2 from the germline V gene are MNHEY and SVGAGI. J gave up 7 bases and V 10 bases, and 11 bases lay outside the gene matches. CDR3 nucleotides: TGTGCCACCCTGAAGGGGGACAGGCGTGAAGCTTTCTTT. Protein: CATLKGDRREAFF.

This chain links TRBV28 with TRBJ2-7; 13 positions agree with TRBD2. Looked up from germline, CDR1 is MDHEN and CDR2 is SYDVKM. J lost 1 base, V lost 3 bases, and 3 bases had no gene match. CDR3 size: 16 residues. CDR3 protein: CASSLGGLAGSYEQYF. CDR3 bases: TGTGCCAGCAGTTTGGGGGGACTAGCGGGGTCCTACGAGCAGTACTTC.

The rearrangement links TRBV5-4 to TRBJ2-5, with D hard to call. V shed 0 bases and J shed 5 bases, with 14 bases lying between them. Germline V gene sequence: CDR1 SGHNT, CDR2 YYREEE (reference sequence). The CDR3 contains 15 residues. The CDR3 loop reads CASSLGKGNMETQYF. Written as DNA, the CDR3 is TGTGCCAGCAGCTTGGGTAAAGGGAACATGGAGACCCAGTACTTC.

The chain links TRBV28 to TRBJ2-2, with D possibly being TRBD2 (5 bases). The length of the CDR3 is 14 residues. V gave up 4 bases and J gave up 7 bases, with 13 bases separating them. CDR1 is MDHEN and CDR2 is SYDVKM in the germline V gene. The CDR3 sequence is CASSSRGLHGELFF. CDR3 nucleotides: TGTGCCAGCAGTTCTAGAGGGTTGCACGGGGAGCTGTTTTTT.

The chain couples TRBV7-6 to TRBJ2-5, with TRBD2 as a possible D gene (5 bases). The germline CDR1 and CDR2 sequences are SGHVS and FNYEAQ. This CDR3 has 14 residues. Trimming left V 2 bases short and J 4 bases short, with 11 bases between. CDR3 loop: CASSLSFLAETQYF. The CDR3 bases are TGTGCCAGCAGCTTAAGTTTTCTAGCAGAGACCCAGTACTTC.

V usage is TRBV5-6 and J usage is TRBJ2-1; D remains ambiguous. The V gene lost 4 bases and the J gene lost 0 bases, with 14 bases spanning the gap. The CDR3 has 16 residues. Germline V gives CDR1 SGHDT, CDR2 YYEEEE. The CDR3 DNA is TGTGCCAGCAGCGTCACGGGCGTGGGCTCCTACAATGAGCAGTTCTTC. Residues: CASSVTGVGSYNEQFF. The variable domain in full, completed from reference TRBV5-6 and TRBJ2-1, reads DAGVTQSPTHLIKTRGQQVTLRCSPKSGHDTVSWYQQALGQGPQFIFQYYEEEERQRGNFPDRFSGHQFPNYSSELNVNALLLGDSALYLCASSVTGVGSYNEQFFGPGTRLTVL.

CDR3 sequence: CASSSSIHYEQYF. CDR3 in DNA: TGCGCCAGCAGCTCTAGCATCCACTACGAGCAGTACTTC. The chain has TRBV5-1 and TRBJ2-7; maybe TRBD2 (5 bases). V was trimmed by 3 bases and J by 3 bases, leaving 10 bases between them. CDR1 SGHRS and CDR2 YFSETQ come from the germline V gene. CDR3 size: 13 residues.

The chain couples TRBV27 to TRBJ2-1; 8 positions match TRBD2. Trimming cost V 6 bases and J 0 bases; bases outside gene matches: 7. Germline V gene data show CDR1 as MNHEY and CDR2 as SMNVEV (reference sequence). The CDR3 runs to 16 residues. CDR3 nucleotide sequence: TGTGCCAGCAGACCGGGACTAGAAAGCTCCTACAATGAGCAGTTCTTC. Protein: CASRPGLESSYNEQFF.

V gene TRBV10-2 combines with J gene TRBJ2-7; no clear D. The CDR3 runs to 14 residues. CDR1 is WSHSY and CDR2 is SAAADI in the germline V gene. With 3 bases removed from V and 2 bases from J, the gap between germline ends came to 11 bases. DNA of the CDR3: TGCGCCAGCAGTGACCCGATGCCCCCCTACGAGCAGTACTTC. This encodes CASSDPMPPYEQYF.

The chain uses TRBV7-8 and TRBJ2-3; 10 bases are a match to TRBD1. The CDR3 is made up of 16 amino acids. CDR1 is SGHVS, CDR2 FQNEAQ, per germline. Trimming at V came to 1 base and at J to 3 bases, leaving 4 bases not matched to a gene. The CDR3 DNA sequence: TGTGCCAGCAGCTTAGGACCGGGACAGGGGACAGATACGCAGTATTTT. This codes for CASSLGPGQGTDTQYF. Complete variable domain (other parts from reference TRBV7-8 and TRBJ2-3): GAGVSQSPRYKVAKRGQDVALRCDPISGHVSLFWYQQALGQGPEFLTYFQNEAQLDKSGLPSDRFFAERPEGSVSTLKIQRTQQEDSAVYLCASSLGPGQGTDTQYFGPGTRLTVL.

This chain connects TRBV14 to TRBJ2-3; D is undetermined. This CDR3 contains 16 residues. CDR1 and CDR2 from the germline V gene are SGHDN and FVKESK. The ends were cut back, 4 bases at V and 2 bases at J, with 16 bases in the middle. CDR3: CASSLQTGTNTDTQYF. The CDR3 DNA is TGTGCCAGCAGCCTCCAGACGGGTACCAACACAGATACGCAGTATTTT.

The V and J genes are TRBV10-3 and TRBJ1-1; 9 bases agree with TRBD1. The CDR3 loop spans 15 amino acids. Per germline, CDR1 ENHRY and CDR2 SYGVKD. Trimming took 4 bases from V and 4 from J; bases not matched to a gene: 7. CDR3 sequence reads: CAISARTGEVTEAFF. The DNA for the CDR3 is TGTGCCATCAGTGCTAGGACAGGGGAAGTCACTGAAGCTTTCTTT.